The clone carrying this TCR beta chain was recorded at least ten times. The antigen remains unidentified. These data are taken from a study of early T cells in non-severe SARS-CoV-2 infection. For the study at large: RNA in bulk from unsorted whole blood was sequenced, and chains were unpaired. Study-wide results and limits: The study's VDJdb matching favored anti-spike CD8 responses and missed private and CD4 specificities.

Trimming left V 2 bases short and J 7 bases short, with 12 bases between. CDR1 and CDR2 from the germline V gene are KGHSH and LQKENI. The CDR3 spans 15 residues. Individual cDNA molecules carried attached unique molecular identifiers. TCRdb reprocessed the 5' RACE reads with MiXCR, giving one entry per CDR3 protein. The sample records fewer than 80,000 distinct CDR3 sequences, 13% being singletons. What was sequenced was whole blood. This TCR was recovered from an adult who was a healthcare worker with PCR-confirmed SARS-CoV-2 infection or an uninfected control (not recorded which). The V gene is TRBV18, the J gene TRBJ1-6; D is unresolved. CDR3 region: CASSPEPRINSPLHF. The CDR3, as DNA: TGTGCCAGCTCACCAGAACCACGGATCAATTCACCCCTCCACTTT.